This paragraph reports one T cell receptor beta chain. Its antigen is not identified. The table came from immunoSEQ multiplex PCR; TCRdb's copy has only in-frame clones and leaves some out. This sample has some 150,000 clones, with 78% found just once. The data derive from a study of PD-1 blockade in classical Hodgkin lymphoma. The CDR3 is 11 amino acids. V was clipped by 5 bases and J by 6 bases, with 10 bases between them. CDR1 and CDR2 (germline): SQVTM, ANQGSEA. Autologous stem cell transplantation was followed by relapse in every patient, and brentuximab vedotin exposure varied. Study results and caveats: Reports described newly diagnosed patients as having lower baseline TCR diversity than healthy donors.

This receptor was obtained from a human donor with classical Hodgkin lymphoma. The sample was peripheral blood mononuclear cells (PBMCs), taken before the second cycle of nivolumab. This chain links TRBV29-1 with TRBJ1-1; TRBD1 might be the D (6 bases). The CDR3 reads CSVQGTAEAFF. In nucleotides, the CDR3 is TGCAGCGTTCAGGGGACGGCTGAAGCTTTCTTT.